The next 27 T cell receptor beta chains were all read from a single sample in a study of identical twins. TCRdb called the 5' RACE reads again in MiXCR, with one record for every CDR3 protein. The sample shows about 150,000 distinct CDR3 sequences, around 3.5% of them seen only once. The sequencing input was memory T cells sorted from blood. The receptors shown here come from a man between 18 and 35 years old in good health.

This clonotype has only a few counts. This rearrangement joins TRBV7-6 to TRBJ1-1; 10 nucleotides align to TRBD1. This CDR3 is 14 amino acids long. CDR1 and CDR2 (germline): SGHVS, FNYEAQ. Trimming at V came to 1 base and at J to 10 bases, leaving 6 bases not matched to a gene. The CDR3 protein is CASSLEDRGNRAFF. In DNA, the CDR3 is TGTGCCAGCAGCTTAGAGGACAGGGGGAATAGAGCTTTCTTT.

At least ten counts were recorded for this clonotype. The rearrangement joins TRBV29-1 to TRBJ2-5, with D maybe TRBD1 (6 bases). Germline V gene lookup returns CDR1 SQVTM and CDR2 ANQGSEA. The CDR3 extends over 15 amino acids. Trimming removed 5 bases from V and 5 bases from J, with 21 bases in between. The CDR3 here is CSVNDRDTPWETQYF. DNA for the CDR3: TGCAGCGTTAATGATAGGGACACCCCCTGGGAGACCCAGTACTTC. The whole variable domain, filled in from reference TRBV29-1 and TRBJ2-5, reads SAVISQKPSRDICQRGTSLTIQCQVDSQVTMMFWYRQQPGQSLTLIATANQGSEATYESGFVIDKFPISRPNLTFSTLTVSNMSPEDSSIYLCSVNDRDTPWETQYFGPGTRLLVL.

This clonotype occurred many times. The CDR3 loop is CSASPFRGANEKLFF. The CDR3 DNA sequence: TGCAGTGCCTCCCCATTCCGGGGGGCTAATGAAAAACTGTTTTTT. V is TRBV20-1 and J is TRBJ1-4; the D gene is possibly TRBD1 (5 bases). Trimming removed 6 bases from V and 3 bases from J, with 17 bases in between. Germline CDR1 reads DFQATT; CDR2 reads SNEGSKA (reference sequence). The length of the CDR3 is 15 residues.

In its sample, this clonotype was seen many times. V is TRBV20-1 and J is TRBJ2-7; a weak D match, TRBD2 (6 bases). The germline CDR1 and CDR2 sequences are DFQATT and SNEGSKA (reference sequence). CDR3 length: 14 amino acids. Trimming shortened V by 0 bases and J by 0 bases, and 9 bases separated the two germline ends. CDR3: CSARDPGSSYEQYF. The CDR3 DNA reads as TGCAGTGCTAGAGATCCCGGGAGCTCCTACGAGCAGTACTTC.

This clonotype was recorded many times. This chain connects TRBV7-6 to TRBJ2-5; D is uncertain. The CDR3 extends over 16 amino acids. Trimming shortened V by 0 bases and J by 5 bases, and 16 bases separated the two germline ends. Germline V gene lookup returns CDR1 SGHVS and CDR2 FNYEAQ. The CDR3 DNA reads TGTGCCAGCAGCTTAGCCGGTGGCCCAAACGGGGAGACCCAGTACTTC. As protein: CASSLAGGPNGETQYF.

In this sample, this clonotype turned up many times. DNA for the CDR3: TGCAGCGATACGACCGGGGCAAGTCAGTACTTC. Translating gives CSDTTGASQYF. V gene TRBV29-1 combines with J gene TRBJ2-5; D might be TRBD1 or TRBD2, each matching 5 bases. CDR1 is SQVTM, CDR2 ANQGSEA, per germline. V dropped 7 bases and J dropped 11 bases, with 17 bases sitting between them. The length of the CDR3 is 11 residues.

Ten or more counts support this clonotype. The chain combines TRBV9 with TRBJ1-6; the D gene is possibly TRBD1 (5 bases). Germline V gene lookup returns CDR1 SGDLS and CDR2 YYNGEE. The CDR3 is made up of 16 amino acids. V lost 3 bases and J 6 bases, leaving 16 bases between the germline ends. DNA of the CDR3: TGTGCCAGCAGCGAGCTACCGGACACGATTAATTCACCCCTCCACTTT. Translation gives CASSELPDTINSPLHF. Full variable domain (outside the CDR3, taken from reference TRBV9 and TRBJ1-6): DSGVTQTPKHLITATGQRVTLRCSPRSGDLSVYWYQQSLDQGLQFLIQYYNGEERAKGNILERFSAQQFPDLHSELNLSSLELGDSALYFCASSELPDTINSPLHFGNGTRLTVT.

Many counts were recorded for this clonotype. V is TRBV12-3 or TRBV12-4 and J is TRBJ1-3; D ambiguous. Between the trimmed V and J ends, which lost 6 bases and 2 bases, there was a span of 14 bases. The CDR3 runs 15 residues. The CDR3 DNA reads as TGTGCCAGCAGCCCCTCCTGGCAGGCTGGAAACACCATATATTTT. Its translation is CASSPSWQAGNTIYF.

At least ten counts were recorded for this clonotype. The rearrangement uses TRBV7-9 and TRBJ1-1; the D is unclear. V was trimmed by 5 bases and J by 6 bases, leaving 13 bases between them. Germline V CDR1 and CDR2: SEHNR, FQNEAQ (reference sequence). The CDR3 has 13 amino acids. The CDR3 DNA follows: TGTGCCAGCAGCCGAATCCGGGAGTCTGAAGCTTTCTTT. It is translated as CASSRIRESEAFF.

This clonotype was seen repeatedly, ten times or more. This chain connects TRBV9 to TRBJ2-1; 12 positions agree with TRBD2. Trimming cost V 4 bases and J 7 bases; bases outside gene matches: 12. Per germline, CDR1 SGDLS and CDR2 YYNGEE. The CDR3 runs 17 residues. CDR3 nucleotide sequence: TGTGCCAGCAGCCCGCCCGAGGGGACTAGCGGGCGAAATGAGCAGTTCTTC. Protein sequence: CASSPPEGTSGRNEQFF.

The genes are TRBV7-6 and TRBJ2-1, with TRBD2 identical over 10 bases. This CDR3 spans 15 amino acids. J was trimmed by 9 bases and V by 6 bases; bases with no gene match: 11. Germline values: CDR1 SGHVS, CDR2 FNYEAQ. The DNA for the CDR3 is TGTGCCAGCAGTTCTAGCGGGAGTGGGAATGGTGAGCAGTTCTTC. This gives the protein CASSSSGSGNGEQFF.

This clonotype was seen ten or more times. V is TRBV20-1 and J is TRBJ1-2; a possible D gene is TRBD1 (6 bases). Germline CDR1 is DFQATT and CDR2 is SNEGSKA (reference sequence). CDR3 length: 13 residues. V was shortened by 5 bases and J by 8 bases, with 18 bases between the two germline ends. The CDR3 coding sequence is TGCAGTGCTCAAACAGGGTCGAAGGGGGGCTACACCTTC. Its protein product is CSAQTGSKGGYTF.

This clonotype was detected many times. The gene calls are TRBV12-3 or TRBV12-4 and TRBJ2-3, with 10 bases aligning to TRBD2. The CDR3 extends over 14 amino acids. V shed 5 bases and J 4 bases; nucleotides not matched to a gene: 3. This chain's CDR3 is CASSPGLAADTQYF. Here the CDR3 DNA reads TGTGCCAGCAGTCCCGGACTAGCGGCAGATACGCAGTATTTT.

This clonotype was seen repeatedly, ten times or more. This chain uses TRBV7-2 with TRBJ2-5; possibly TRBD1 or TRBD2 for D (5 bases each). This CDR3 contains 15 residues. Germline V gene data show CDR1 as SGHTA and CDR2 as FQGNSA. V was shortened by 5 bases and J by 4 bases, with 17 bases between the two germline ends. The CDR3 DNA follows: TGTGCCAGCAGCCCACAAGCGAGGGGCGGAGAGACCCAGTACTTC. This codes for CASSPQARGGETQYF.

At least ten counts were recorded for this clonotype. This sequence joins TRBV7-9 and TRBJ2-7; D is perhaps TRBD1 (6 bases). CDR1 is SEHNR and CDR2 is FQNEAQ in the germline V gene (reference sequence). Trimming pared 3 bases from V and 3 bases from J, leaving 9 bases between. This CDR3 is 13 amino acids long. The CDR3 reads CASSFGQNYEQYF. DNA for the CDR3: TGTGCCAGCAGCTTTGGACAGAACTACGAGCAGTACTTC.

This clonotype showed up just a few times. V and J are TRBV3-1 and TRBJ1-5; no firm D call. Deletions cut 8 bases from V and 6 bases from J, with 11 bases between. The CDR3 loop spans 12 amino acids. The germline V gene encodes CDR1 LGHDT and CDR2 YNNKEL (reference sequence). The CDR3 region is CASGPDGQPQHF. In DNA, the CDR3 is TGTGCCAGCGGCCCAGACGGTCAGCCCCAGCATTTT.

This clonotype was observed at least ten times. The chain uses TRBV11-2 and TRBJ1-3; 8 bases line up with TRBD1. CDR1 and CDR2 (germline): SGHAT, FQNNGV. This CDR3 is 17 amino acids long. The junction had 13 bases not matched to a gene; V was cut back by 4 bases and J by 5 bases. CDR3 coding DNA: TGTGCCAGCAGCTCCACCCGGCAGGGGGCTTATAGAAACACCATATATTTT. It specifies CASSSTRQGAYRNTIYF.

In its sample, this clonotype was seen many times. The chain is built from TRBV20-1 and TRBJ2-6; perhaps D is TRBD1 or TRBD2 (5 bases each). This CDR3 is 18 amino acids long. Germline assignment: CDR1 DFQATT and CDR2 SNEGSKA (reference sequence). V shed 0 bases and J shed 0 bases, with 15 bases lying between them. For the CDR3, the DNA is TGCAGTGCTAGAGATATCCGGGGCCTGAGCTCTGGGGCCAACGTCCTGACTTTC. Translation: CSARDIRGLSSGANVLTF.

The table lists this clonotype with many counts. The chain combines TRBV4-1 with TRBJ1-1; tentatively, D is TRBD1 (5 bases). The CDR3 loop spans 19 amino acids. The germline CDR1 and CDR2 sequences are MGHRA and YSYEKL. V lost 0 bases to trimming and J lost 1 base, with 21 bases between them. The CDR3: CASSQEEGLGWGWNTEAFF. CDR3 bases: TGCGCCAGCAGCCAAGAAGAGGGCCTAGGATGGGGCTGGAACACTGAAGCTTTCTTT.

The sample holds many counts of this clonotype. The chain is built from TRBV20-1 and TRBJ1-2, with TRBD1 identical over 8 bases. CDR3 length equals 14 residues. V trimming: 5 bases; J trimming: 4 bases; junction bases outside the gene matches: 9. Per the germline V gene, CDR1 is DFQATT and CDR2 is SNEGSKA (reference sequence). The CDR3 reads CSAGGDRSGYGYTF. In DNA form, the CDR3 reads TGCAGTGCTGGGGGGGACAGGTCGGGCTATGGCTACACCTTC.

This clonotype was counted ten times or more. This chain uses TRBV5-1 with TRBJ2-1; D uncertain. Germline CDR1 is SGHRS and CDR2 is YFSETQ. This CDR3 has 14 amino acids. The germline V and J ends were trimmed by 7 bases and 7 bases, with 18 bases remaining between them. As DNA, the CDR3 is TGCGCCAGCGACGCCACCTCCTTCCGGAATGAGCAGTTCTTC. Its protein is CASDATSFRNEQFF.

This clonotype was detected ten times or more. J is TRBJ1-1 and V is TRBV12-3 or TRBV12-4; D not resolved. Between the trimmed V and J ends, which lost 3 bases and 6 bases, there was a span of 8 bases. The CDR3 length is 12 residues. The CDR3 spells CASSLNGAEAFF. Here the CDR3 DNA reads TGTGCCAGCAGTTTGAATGGCGCTGAAGCTTTCTTT.

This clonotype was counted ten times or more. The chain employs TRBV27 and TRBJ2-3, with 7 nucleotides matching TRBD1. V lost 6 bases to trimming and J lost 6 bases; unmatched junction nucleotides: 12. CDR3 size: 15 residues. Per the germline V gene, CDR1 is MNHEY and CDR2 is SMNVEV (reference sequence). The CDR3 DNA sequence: TGTGCCAGCAGACGACAGGGAGTAGATGTGGATACGCAGTATTTT. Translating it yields CASRRQGVDVDTQYF.

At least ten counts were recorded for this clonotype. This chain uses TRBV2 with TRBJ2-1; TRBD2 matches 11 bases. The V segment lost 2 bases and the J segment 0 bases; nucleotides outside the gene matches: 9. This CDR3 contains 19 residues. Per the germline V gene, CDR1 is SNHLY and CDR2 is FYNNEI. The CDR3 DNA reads TGTGCCAGCAGTGAAACCGCTAGCGGGAGGATTTTCTCCTACAATGAGCAGTTCTTC. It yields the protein CASSETASGRIFSYNEQFF.

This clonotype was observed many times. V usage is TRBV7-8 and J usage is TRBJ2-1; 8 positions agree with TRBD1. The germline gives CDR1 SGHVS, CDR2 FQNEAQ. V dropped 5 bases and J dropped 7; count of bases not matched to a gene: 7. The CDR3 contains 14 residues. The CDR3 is CASSPTTGGNEQFF. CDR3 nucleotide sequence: TGTGCCAGCAGCCCTACCACAGGGGGGAATGAGCAGTTCTTC. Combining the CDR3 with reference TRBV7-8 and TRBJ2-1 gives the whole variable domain GAGVSQSPRYKVAKRGQDVALRCDPISGHVSLFWYQQALGQGPEFLTYFQNEAQLDKSGLPSDRFFAERPEGSVSTLKIQRTQQEDSAVYLCASSPTTGGNEQFFGPGTRLTVL.

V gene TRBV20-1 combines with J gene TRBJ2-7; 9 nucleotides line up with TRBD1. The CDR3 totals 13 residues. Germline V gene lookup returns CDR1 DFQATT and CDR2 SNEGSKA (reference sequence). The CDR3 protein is CSGNRGPPYEQYF. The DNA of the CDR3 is TGCAGCGGGAACAGGGGGCCTCCCTACGAGCAGTACTTC.

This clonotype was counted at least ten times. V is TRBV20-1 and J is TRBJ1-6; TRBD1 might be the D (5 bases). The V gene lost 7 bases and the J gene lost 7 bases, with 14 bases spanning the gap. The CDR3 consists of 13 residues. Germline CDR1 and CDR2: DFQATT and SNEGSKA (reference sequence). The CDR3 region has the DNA TGCAGTGGTCATTCAGGGAACAATTCACCCCTCCACTTT. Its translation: CSGHSGNNSPLHF.